Listed below are T cell receptor beta chains from one sample, sequenced in a study of cytomegalovirus exposure and HLA in healthy donors. The table came from immunoSEQ multiplex PCR; TCRdb's copy has only in-frame clones and leaves some out. The sample carries 160,000 or so clones, around four fifths recorded once. The sample taken for sequencing was PBMCs. The receptor source for this set is a man between 18 and 29 years old in good health and CMV-seropositive. CDR3s include the opening cysteine and the closing phenylalanine or tryptophan. Each record gives: J gene, D gene, V gene, clone size, CDR3 DNA, CDR3 protein. D genes are given only for firm matches. Clone sizes are given selectively: once, few, many, or a class where the clone is expanded.

j_gene: TRBJ1-1
d_gene: NA
v_gene: TRBV11-2
abundance: NA
CDR3nt: TGTGCCAGCAGCTTAAACCCCCTTATCCCAGGCACTGAAGCTTTCTTT
CDR3aa: CASSLNPLIPGTEAFF

j_gene: TRBJ2-7
d_gene: NA
v_gene: TRBV5-1
abundance: NA
CDR3nt: TGCGCCAGCAGCTTGGATAACTACGAGCAGTACTTC
CDR3aa: CASSLDNYEQYF

j_gene: TRBJ2-1
d_gene: NA
v_gene: TRBV29-1
abundance: NA
CDR3nt: TGCAGCGTGGAGACCACACGACGGCATGAGCAGTTCTTC
CDR3aa: CSVETTRRHEQFF

j_gene: TRBJ2-7
d_gene: TRBD1
v_gene: TRBV28
abundance: NA
CDR3nt: TGTGCCAGCAGTCTGTTCGGACAGGGTAACCACGAGCAGTACTTC
CDR3aa: CASSLFGQGNHEQYF

j_gene: TRBJ2-1
d_gene: TRBD1
v_gene: TRBV25-1
abundance: once
CDR3nt: TGTGCCAGCAGTGATCCCACAGGGGGCAAGCACAATGAGCAGTTCTTC
CDR3aa: CASSDPTGGKHNEQFF

j_gene: TRBJ1-1
d_gene: NA
v_gene: TRBV27
abundance: NA
CDR3nt: TGTGCCAGCAGGGCCGAGAACACTGAAGCTTTCTTT
CDR3aa: CASRAENTEAFF

j_gene: TRBJ2-7
d_gene: NA
v_gene: TRBV7-8
abundance: once
CDR3nt: TGTGCCAGCAGGAATAACGCCTTGCTAAGCTCCTACGAGCAGTACTTC
CDR3aa: CASRNNALLSSYEQYF

j_gene: TRBJ1-1
d_gene: TRBD1
v_gene: TRBV7-2
abundance: once
CDR3nt: TGTGCCAGCAGCCCTCACGACAGGGTCACTGAAGCTTTCTTT
CDR3aa: CASSPHDRVTEAFF

j_gene: TRBJ2-1
d_gene: NA
v_gene: TRBV6-6
abundance: NA
CDR3nt: TGTGCCAGCAGTTACGCGGGGTGGGGGAACGGCAATGAGCAGTTCTTC
CDR3aa: CASSYAGWGNGNEQFF

j_gene: TRBJ2-1
d_gene: NA
v_gene: TRBV2
abundance: NA
CDR3nt: TGTGCCAGCAGCGACGGGTACAATGAGCAGTTCTTC
CDR3aa: CASSDGYNEQFF

j_gene: TRBJ2-2
d_gene: NA
v_gene: TRBV18
abundance: NA
CDR3nt: TGTGCCAGCTCACCCAGTTGGCAGAACACCGGGGAGCTGTTTTTT
CDR3aa: CASSPSWQNTGELFF

j_gene: TRBJ2-7
d_gene: NA
v_gene: TRBV7-9
abundance: few
CDR3nt: TGTGCCAGCAGCCCAGCGGTCCGGTCCTACGAGCAGTACTTC
CDR3aa: CASSPAVRSYEQYF

j_gene: TRBJ1-1
d_gene: NA
v_gene: TRBV30
abundance: NA
CDR3nt: TGTGCCTGGAGCCTCCCTCCGGGAGGAACTGAAGCTTTCTTT
CDR3aa: CAWSLPPGGTEAFF

j_gene: TRBJ1-2
d_gene: NA
v_gene: TRBV29-1
abundance: NA
CDR3nt: TGCAGCGTGGGGACAAATAACTATGGCTACACCTTC
CDR3aa: CSVGTNNYGYTF

j_gene: TRBJ1-4
d_gene: NA
v_gene: TRBV11-2
abundance: NA
CDR3nt: TGTGCCAGCAGCTTAAAAGTTTTAAGCGAAAAACTGTTTTTT
CDR3aa: CASSLKVLSEKLFF

j_gene: TRBJ2-1
d_gene: TRBD2
v_gene: TRBV5-1
abundance: few
CDR3nt: TGCGCCAGCAGCTTGTGGTCGGCTAGCGGTTGGAGAAATGAGCAGTTCTTC
CDR3aa: CASSLWSASGWRNEQFF

j_gene: TRBJ2-2
d_gene: TRBD1
v_gene: TRBV29-1
abundance: NA
CDR3nt: TGCAGCGTTGCCGGGACAGTGAACACCGGGGAGCTGTTTTTT
CDR3aa: CSVAGTVNTGELFF

j_gene: TRBJ2-1
d_gene: TRBD1
v_gene: TRBV6-1
abundance: NA
CDR3nt: TGTGCCAGCAGGGGGGCGGGACAGGGTATAGAGGAGCAGTTCTTC
CDR3aa: CASRGAGQGIEEQFF

j_gene: TRBJ2-7
d_gene: NA
v_gene: TRBV5-1
abundance: NA
CDR3nt: TGCGCCAGCAGATGGGGGGACCCACGCTCCTACGAGCAGTACTTC
CDR3aa: CASRWGDPRSYEQYF

j_gene: TRBJ2-1
d_gene: NA
v_gene: TRBV28
abundance: once
CDR3nt: TGTGCCAGCAGGCTCTTGACTCCATCATCCTACAATGAGCAGTTCTTC
CDR3aa: CASRLLTPSSYNEQFF

j_gene: TRBJ2-1
d_gene: NA
v_gene: TRBV27
abundance: few
CDR3nt: TGTGCCAGCAGTTCCGCCGGGAGCCAAAATGAGCAGTTCTTC
CDR3aa: CASSSAGSQNEQFF

j_gene: TRBJ2-5
d_gene: TRBD2
v_gene: TRBV15
abundance: NA
CDR3nt: TGTGCCACCAGCAGAGCGCGGGGGGGAGAGACCCAGTACTTC
CDR3aa: CATSRARGGETQYF

j_gene: TRBJ2-2
d_gene: NA
v_gene: TRBV6-1
abundance: NA
CDR3nt: TGTGCCAGCAGGGACGGAGGTCCGAACACCGGGGAGCTGTTTTTT
CDR3aa: CASRDGGPNTGELFF

j_gene: TRBJ1-1
d_gene: TRBD1
v_gene: TRBV7-2
abundance: NA
CDR3nt: TGTGCCACCCCGTACAACCCAGGGGGCGGCACTGAAGCTTTCTTT
CDR3aa: CATPYNPGGGTEAFF

j_gene: TRBJ2-3
d_gene: TRBD2
v_gene: TRBV29-1
abundance: few
CDR3nt: TGCAGCGCTCTGGGGGTAGCGGGAGTAGAATTGGATACGCAGTATTTT
CDR3aa: CSALGVAGVELDTQYF

j_gene: TRBJ1-2
d_gene: NA
v_gene: TRBV4-1
abundance: NA
CDR3nt: TGCGCCAGCAACCAAGAACAGGCCGCAAACTATGGCTACACCTTC
CDR3aa: CASNQEQAANYGYTF

j_gene: TRBJ1-1
d_gene: NA
v_gene: TRBV2
abundance: NA
CDR3nt: TGTGCCAGCAGGGCCAAGAGGGGGACTGAAGCTTTCTTT
CDR3aa: CASRAKRGTEAFF

j_gene: TRBJ2-7
d_gene: TRBD2
v_gene: TRBV19
abundance: NA
CDR3nt: TGTGCCAGTAGTCTAGGACTAGCGGGAGACGCGTGGGAGGACGAGCAGTACTTC
CDR3aa: CASSLGLAGDAWEDEQYF